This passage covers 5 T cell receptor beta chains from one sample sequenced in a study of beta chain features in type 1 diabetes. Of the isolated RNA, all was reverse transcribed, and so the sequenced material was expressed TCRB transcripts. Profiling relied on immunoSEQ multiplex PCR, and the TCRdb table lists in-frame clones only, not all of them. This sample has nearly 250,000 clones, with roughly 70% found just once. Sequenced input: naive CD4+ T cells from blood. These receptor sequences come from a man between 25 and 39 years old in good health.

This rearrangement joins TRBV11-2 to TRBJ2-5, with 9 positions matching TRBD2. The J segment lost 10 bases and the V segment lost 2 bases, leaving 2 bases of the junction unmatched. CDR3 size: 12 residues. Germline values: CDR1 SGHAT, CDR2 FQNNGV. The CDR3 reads CASSLTSGLQYF. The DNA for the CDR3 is TGTGCCAGCAGCTTAACTAGCGGGCTCCAGTACTTC. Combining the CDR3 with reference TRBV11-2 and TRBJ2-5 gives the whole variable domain EAGVAQSPRYKIIEKRQSVAFWCNPISGHATLYWYQQILGQGPKLLIQFQNNGVVDDSQLPKDRFSAERLKGVDSTLKIQPAKLEDSAVYLCASSLTSGLQYFGPGTRLLVL.

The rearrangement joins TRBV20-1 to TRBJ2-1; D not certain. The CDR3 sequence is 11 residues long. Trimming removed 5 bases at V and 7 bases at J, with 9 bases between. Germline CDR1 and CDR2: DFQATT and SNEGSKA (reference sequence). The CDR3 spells CSAWIGNEQFF. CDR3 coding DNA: TGCAGTGCTTGGATTGGGAATGAGCAGTTCTTC.

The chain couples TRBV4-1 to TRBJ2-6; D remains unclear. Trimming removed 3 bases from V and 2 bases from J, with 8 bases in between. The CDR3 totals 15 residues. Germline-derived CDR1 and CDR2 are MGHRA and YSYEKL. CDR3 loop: CASSQVGAGANVLTF. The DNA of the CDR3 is TGCGCCAGCAGCCAGGTAGGAGCTGGGGCCAACGTCCTGACTTTC.

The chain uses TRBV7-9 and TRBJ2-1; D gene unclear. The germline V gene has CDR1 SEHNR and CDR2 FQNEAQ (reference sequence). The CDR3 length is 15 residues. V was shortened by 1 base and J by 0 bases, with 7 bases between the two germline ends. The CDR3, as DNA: TGTGCCAGCAGCTTAGACGGCCTCTCCTACAATGAGCAGTTCTTC. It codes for CASSLDGLSYNEQFF.

CDR3 sequence (DNA): TGTGCCAGCAGTAAGGGGGAAAGCTCCTACAATGAGCAGTTCTTC. It specifies CASSKGESSYNEQFF. V usage is TRBV6-5 and J usage is TRBJ2-1, with D maybe TRBD1 (6 bases). Looked up from germline, CDR1 is MNHEY and CDR2 is SVGAGI. V dropped 5 bases and J dropped 0 bases, with 11 bases sitting between them. CDR3 length: 15 amino acids.